These 24 T cell receptor beta chains share one sample of origin, sequenced in a study of T cell repertoires in cytomegalovirus infection. TCRdb fed the reads into MiXCR, producing one record per CDR3 protein. The sample consists of 150,000 to 200,000 distinct CDR3 sequences, roughly 20% of them appearing once. The specimen was PBMCs. The receptors originated from a human donor in good health (CMV status not recorded). Some clones in this sample may be carry-over from other donors' samples.

There are a few counts of this clonotype. This chain connects TRBV12-3 or TRBV12-4 to TRBJ2-7, with 8 bases aligning to TRBD1. J was trimmed by 0 bases and V by 5 bases; bases with no gene match: 3. The CDR3 spans 14 residues. The CDR3: CASSKGQASYEQYF. The CDR3 nucleotides read TGTGCCAGCAGTAAGGGACAGGCCTCCTACGAGCAGTACTTC.

V is TRBV28 and J is TRBJ2-1, with D tentatively TRBD2 (5 bases). This CDR3 spans 16 amino acids. V lost 4 bases to trimming and J lost 1 base, with 14 bases between them. Germline V gene data show CDR1 as MDHEN and CDR2 as SYDVKM. CDR3 nucleotides: TGTGCCAGCAGTTCCCCCTCACGGAGGTCCTACAATGAGCAGTTCTTC. Protein sequence: CASSSPSRRSYNEQFF.

This clonotype was counted ten times or more. V gene TRBV28 combines with J gene TRBJ2-7, with D possibly being TRBD2 (5 bases). There are 16 residues in the CDR3. Trimming shortened V by 5 bases and J by 3 bases, and 20 bases separated the two germline ends. The germline CDR1 and CDR2 sequences are MDHEN and SYDVKM. The CDR3 nucleotides are TGTGCCAGCAGTCCCCTTCTGAGGGAGCTGATCTACGAGCAGTACTTC. This gives the protein CASSPLLRELIYEQYF.

This chain connects TRBV7-9 to TRBJ2-5, with a possible D match to TRBD1 (5 bases). The CDR3 consists of 14 residues. V lost 3 bases and J lost 1, with 9 bases in between. From germline, CDR1 is SEHNR and CDR2 FQNEAQ (reference sequence). The CDR3 DNA reads as TGTGCCAGCAGCTTGCCTGACAGCCAAGAGACCCAGTACTTC. Translation: CASSLPDSQETQYF.

With respect to this clonotype: A read error may explain this, as a much larger clone is one base away. The genes are TRBV7-2 and TRBJ2-7; no clear D gene. The germline V gene encodes CDR1 SGHTA and CDR2 FQGNSA. Trimming stripped 0 bases from V and 5 bases from J, with 14 bases between. This CDR3 is built from 15 residues. The CDR3 nucleotides read TGTGCCAGCAGCTTAGCCAGGACCCAGGACCACGAGCAGTACTTC. It yields the protein CASSLARTQDHEQYF.

There are many counts of this clonotype. The gene calls are TRBV19 and TRBJ2-7, with D hard to call. CDR3 size: 14 residues. CDR1 LNHDA and CDR2 SQIVND come from the germline V gene (reference sequence). With 3 bases removed from V and 1 base from J, the gap between germline ends came to 10 bases. CDR3 DNA sequence: TGTGCCAGTAGTATTTTAGGGAATTCCTACGAGCAGTACTTC. Protein product: CASSILGNSYEQYF.

The chain uses TRBV18 and TRBJ1-5, with D maybe TRBD1 (6 bases). The V end lost 4 bases, the J end lost 3 bases, and 16 bases lay between the germline ends. Per the germline V gene, CDR1 is KGHSH and CDR2 is LQKENI. The CDR3 is 16 amino acids. Here the CDR3 DNA reads TGTGCCAGCTCACGAGGACAGCCGGGCCTCAATCAGCCCCAGCATTTT. Protein sequence: CASSRGQPGLNQPQHF.

This chain uses TRBV7-2 with TRBJ2-2; D remains ambiguous. CDR1 and CDR2 from the germline V gene are SGHTA and FQGNSA. The CDR3 is made up of 16 amino acids. V was pared by 3 bases and J by 0 bases, with 11 bases between. CDR3 DNA sequence: TGTGCCAGCAGCTTTAGGCGTTTGGCGAACACCGGGGAGCTGTTTTTT. It is translated as CASSFRRLANTGELFF.

This chain links TRBV20-1 with TRBJ1-4; D perhaps matches TRBD1 (5 bases). Trimming pared 3 bases from V and 8 bases from J, leaving 10 bases between. The CDR3 consists of 12 residues. Germline values: CDR1 DFQATT, CDR2 SNEGSKA (reference sequence). CDR3 sequence: CSARAREEKLFF. CDR3 nucleotides: TGCAGTGCTAGGGCCAGGGAAGAAAAACTGTTTTTT.

This clonotype was detected many times. At one boundary the junction diverges from the germline segment, which might be a read error. This sequence joins TRBV7-8 and TRBJ2-7; 10 bases agree with TRBD1. This CDR3 is 11 amino acids long. Germline V CDR1 and CDR2: SGHVS, FQNEAQ. This CDR3 is CASSLGTGVSF. CDR3 bases: TGTGCCAGCAGCTTGGGGACAGGGGTTAGCTTC.

The chain employs TRBV6-1 and TRBJ1-2, with D tentatively TRBD1 (5 bases). The V end was cut by 5 bases, the J end by 6 bases, with 7 bases between. The CDR3 spans 11 residues. CDR1 is MNHNS and CDR2 is SASEGT in the germline V gene. The CDR3 reads CASSKGHGYTF. The DNA for the CDR3 is TGTGCCAGCAGTAAGGGACATGGCTACACCTTC.

This chain links TRBV20-1 with TRBJ2-5, with a tentative D call TRBD2 (6 bases). The V gene's germline CDR1 is DFQATT and CDR2 SNEGSKA (reference sequence). V was clipped by 0 bases and J by 4 bases, with 12 bases between them. The CDR3 contains 14 residues. The CDR3 loop reads CSARDLLAVETQYF. In DNA, the CDR3 is TGCAGTGCTAGAGATCTGTTAGCGGTAGAGACCCAGTACTTC.

This clonotype has a count of ten or more. J is TRBJ2-3 and V is TRBV12-3 or TRBV12-4; D is undetermined. V was pared by 3 bases and J by 3 bases, with 13 bases between. This CDR3 has 15 residues. This CDR3 is CASSFVRTITDTQYF. Here the CDR3 DNA reads TGTGCCAGCAGTTTTGTCAGGACCATAACAGATACGCAGTATTTT.

This clonotype was seen more than once but under ten times. The genes are TRBV6-2 or TRBV6-3 and TRBJ2-3; 14 positions match TRBD2. Germline assignment: CDR1 MNHEY and CDR2 SVGEGT. The CDR3 totals 16 residues. Losses at the gene ends were 5 bases for V and 3 bases for J; bases not matched to a gene: 4. The CDR3 spells CASSTGTSGRTDTQYF. The CDR3 region has the DNA TGTGCCAGCAGTACCGGGACTAGCGGGAGAACAGATACGCAGTATTTT.

Many counts were recorded for this clonotype. This chain uses TRBV12-5 with TRBJ2-2; TRBD2 is a possible D gene (5 bases). This CDR3 contains 16 residues. Germline CDR1 and CDR2: LGHNT and FRNRAP. The germline V and J ends were trimmed by 7 bases and 0 bases, with 15 bases remaining between them. This chain's CDR3 is CASAPPRGANTGELFF. The CDR3 nucleotides read TGTGCTAGTGCCCCCCCCCGGGGAGCGAACACCGGGGAGCTGTTTTTT.

The chain has TRBV7-9 and TRBJ1-5, with D tentatively TRBD1 (5 bases). Per germline, CDR1 SEHNR and CDR2 FQNEAQ (reference sequence). The V gene lost 0 bases and the J gene lost 5 bases, with 11 bases spanning the gap. The CDR3 runs 15 residues. CDR3 nucleotide sequence: TGTGCCAGCAGCTTAGCGGGGGGGGTCCATCAGCCCCAGCATTTT. This sequence encodes CASSLAGGVHQPQHF.

This clonotype occurred a few times. This chain connects TRBV12-3 or TRBV12-4 to TRBJ1-1; D ambiguous. The germline V and J ends were trimmed by 7 bases and 0 bases, with 15 bases remaining between them. The CDR3 extends over 15 amino acids. CDR3 sequence: CASNPEGRMNTEAFF. CDR3 bases: TGTGCCAGCAACCCGGAGGGCAGAATGAACACTGAAGCTTTCTTT.

This chain uses TRBV5-5 with TRBJ1-5, with 8 bases fitting TRBD1. Germline V CDR1 and CDR2: SGHKS, YYEKEE (reference sequence). Germline trimming cut 1 base from V and 5 bases from J; bases unmatched to any gene: 5. The CDR3 has 15 residues. The CDR3 region has the DNA TGTGCCAGCAGCTTGTATCGGACAGGGCATCAGCCCCAGCATTTT. This encodes CASSLYRTGHQPQHF. Full variable domain (outside the CDR3, taken from reference TRBV5-5 and TRBJ1-5): DAGVTQSPTHLIKTRGQQVTLRCSPISGHKSVSWYQQVLGQGPQFIFQYYEKEERGRGNFPDRFSARQFPNYSSELNVNALLLGDSALYLCASSLYRTGHQPQHFGDGTRLSIL.

This clonotype was seen repeatedly, ten times or more. This chain uses TRBV6-2 or TRBV6-3 with TRBJ2-7, with 9 bases that match TRBD2. With 6 bases clipped from V and 2 bases from J, the junction kept 2 bases outside the gene matches. The CDR3 spans 13 residues. Germline V lookup: CDR1 MNHEY, CDR2 SVGEGT. DNA of the CDR3: TGTGCCAGCAGGTCTAGCGGGACCTACGAGCAGTACTTC. Translated: CASRSSGTYEQYF.

Only a few counts were recorded for this clonotype. The CDR3 DNA sequence: TGTGCCAGCAGCGTAGGCGGGTTGGGGAAGACAGAAAGTGAAGCTTTCTTT. Amino acid sequence: CASSVGGLGKTESEAFF. The V and J genes are TRBV9 and TRBJ1-1, with D tentatively TRBD1 (5 bases). V dropped 0 bases and J dropped 7 bases, with 22 bases sitting between them. The germline CDR1 and CDR2 sequences are SGDLS and YYNGEE. There are 17 residues in the CDR3.

Many counts were recorded for this clonotype. The genes are TRBV6-5 and TRBJ2-3, with TRBD2 matching over 9 bases. The CDR3 runs 17 residues. The junction had 8 bases not matched to a gene; V was cut back by 2 bases and J by 2 bases. Per germline, CDR1 MNHEY and CDR2 SVGAGI. This CDR3 is CASSYDTTSGLTDTQYF. Written as DNA, the CDR3 is TGTGCCAGCAGTTACGATACGACTAGCGGCCTCACAGATACGCAGTATTTT.

The V gene is TRBV19, the J gene TRBJ2-1, with D perhaps matching TRBD2 (6 bases). This CDR3 is built from 13 residues. Deletions cut 7 bases from V and 9 bases from J, with 16 bases between. Germline loops: CDR1 LNHDA, CDR2 SQIVND (reference sequence). In DNA, the CDR3 is TGTGCCAGTAAGGACTACCCTGCCATTGAGCAGTTCTTC. Translated, it gives CASKDYPAIEQFF.

The chain recombines TRBV5-4 with TRBJ2-7; 10 nucleotides align to TRBD2. Trimming cost V 4 bases and J 6 bases; bases outside gene matches: 13. CDR1 is SGHNT and CDR2 is YYREEE in the germline V gene (reference sequence). This CDR3 has 16 amino acids. CDR3 in DNA: TGTGCCAGCAGCCCCGGTGGGGCTAGCGGGAGTATCGAGCAGTACTTC. Its protein product is CASSPGGASGSIEQYF.

The genes are TRBV15 and TRBJ1-1; D ambiguous. The CDR3 runs 15 residues. Trimming cost V 0 bases and J 0 bases, with 8 bases left between them. CDR1 and CDR2 from the germline V gene are LNHNV and YYDKDF (reference sequence). CDR3 in DNA: TGTGCCACCAGCAGAGATCTGCCTTTGAACACTGAAGCTTTCTTT. It translates to CATSRDLPLNTEAFF.